This T cell receptor (beta chain) derives from a study of blood T cells in healthy people across ages. The second PCR ran about 6 to 12 cycles with a sample-barcoded 5' primer and J-beta primers. TCRdb itself ran the 5' RACE reads through MiXCR, one entry per CDR3 protein. The sample holds about 650,000 distinct CDR3 sequences; 32% are singletons and the top ten take approximately 15%. This clonotype has a count of ten or more. Its target is not known. Whole-study findings and limits: PBMCs went unsorted, and a conclusive naive versus antigen-experienced comparison was therefore prevented.

In terms of origin and age, donors were healthy Caucasian individuals from Russia aged roughly 6 to 95. Each donor's blood draw was approximately 10 milliliters of peripheral blood. CDR3 size: 16 residues. Looked up from germline, CDR1 is SGHVS and CDR2 is FQNEAQ. V gave up 5 bases and J gave up 7 bases; unmatched junction bases: 11. Input material: blood. J is TRBJ2-5 and V is TRBV7-8, with 12 bases that match TRBD1. The sequence was collected from a woman older than 75 in good health. The CDR3 is CASSPGTGGIGGTQYF. As DNA, the CDR3 is TGTGCCAGCAGCCCCGGGACAGGGGGCATTGGGGGGACCCAGTACTTC.